This TCR beta chain appears in the sequencing data of a study of blood T cell repertoires in COVID-19. V lost 3 bases and J lost 2; bases outside the gene matches: 5. The CDR3 covers 15 residues. Germline V gene lookup returns CDR1 MNHEY and CDR2 SMNVEV (reference sequence). Libraries were prepared by immunoSEQ multiplex PCR; TCRdb keeps only in-frame clonotypes and omits some of them. The repertoire holds over 250,000 clones, 75% to 90% seen once, with approximately 12% in the top ten. Source material: peripheral blood. This clonotype was sampled from a woman aged 55-75 years with acute or convalescent COVID-19. This rearrangement joins TRBV27 to TRBJ1-2; 8 bases are shared with TRBD1. As DNA, the CDR3 is TGTGCCAGCAGTTTTTCACAGGGGGGAAACTATGGCTACACCTTC. Translated, it gives CASSFSQGGNYGYTF.